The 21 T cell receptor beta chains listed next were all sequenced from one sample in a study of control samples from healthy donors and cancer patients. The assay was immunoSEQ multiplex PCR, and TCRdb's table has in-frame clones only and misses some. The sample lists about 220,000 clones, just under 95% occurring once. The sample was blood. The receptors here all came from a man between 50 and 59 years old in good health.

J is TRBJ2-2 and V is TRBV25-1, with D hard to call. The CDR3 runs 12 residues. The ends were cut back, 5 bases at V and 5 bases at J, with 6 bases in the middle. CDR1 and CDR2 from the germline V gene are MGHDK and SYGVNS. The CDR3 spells CASSRGTGELFF. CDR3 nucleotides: TGTGCCAGCAGTCGAGGTACCGGGGAGCTGTTTTTT.

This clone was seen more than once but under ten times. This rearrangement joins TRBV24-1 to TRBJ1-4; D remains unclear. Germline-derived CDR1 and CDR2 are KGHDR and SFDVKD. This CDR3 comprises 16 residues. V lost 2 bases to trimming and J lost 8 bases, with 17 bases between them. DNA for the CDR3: TGTGCCACCAGTGATTCCCGAATGAGCCGTGGGGAAAAACTGTTTTTT. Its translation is CATSDSRMSRGEKLFF.

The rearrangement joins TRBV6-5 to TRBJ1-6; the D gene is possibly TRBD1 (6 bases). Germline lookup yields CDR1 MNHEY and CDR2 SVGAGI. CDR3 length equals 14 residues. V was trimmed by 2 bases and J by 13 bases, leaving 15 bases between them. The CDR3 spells CASSYRQALSPLHF. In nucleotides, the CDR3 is TGTGCCAGCAGTTACCGACAGGCTCTTTCTCCCCTCCACTTT.

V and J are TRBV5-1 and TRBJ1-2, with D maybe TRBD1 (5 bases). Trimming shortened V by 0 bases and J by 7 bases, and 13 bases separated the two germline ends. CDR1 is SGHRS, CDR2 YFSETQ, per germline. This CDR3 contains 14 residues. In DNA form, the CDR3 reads TGCGCCAGCAGCTTGGCCGGGACCGGGGGTGGCTACACCTTC. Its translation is CASSLAGTGGGYTF. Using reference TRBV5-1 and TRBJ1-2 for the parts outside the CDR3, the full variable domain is KAGVTQTPRYLIKTRGQQVTLSCSPISGHRSVSWYQQTPGQGLQFLFEYFSETQRNKGNFPGRFSGRQFSNSRSEMNVSTLELGDSALYLCASSLAGTGGGYTFGSGTRLTVV.

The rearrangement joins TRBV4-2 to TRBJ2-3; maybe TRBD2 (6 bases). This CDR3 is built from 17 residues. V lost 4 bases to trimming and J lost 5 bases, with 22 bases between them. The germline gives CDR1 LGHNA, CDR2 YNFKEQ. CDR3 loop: CASSRTPGTPPGDTQYF. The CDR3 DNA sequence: TGTGCCAGCAGCCGTACCCCCGGGACTCCCCCCGGAGATACGCAGTATTTT.

The CDR3 region is CANNGGARAGGYTF. CDR3 DNA: TGTGCCAATAATGGGGGGGCGCGAGCTGGCGGCTACACCTTC. This sequence joins TRBV10-3 and TRBJ1-2, with D perhaps TRBD1 (6 bases). Trimming removed 10 bases at V and 8 bases at J, with 23 bases between. The CDR3 is made up of 14 amino acids. CDR1 is ENHRY and CDR2 is SYGVKD in the germline V gene.

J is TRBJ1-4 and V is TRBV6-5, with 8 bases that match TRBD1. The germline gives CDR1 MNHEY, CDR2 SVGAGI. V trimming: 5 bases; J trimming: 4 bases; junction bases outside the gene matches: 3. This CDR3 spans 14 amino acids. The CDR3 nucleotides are TGTGCCAGCAGTACAGGGGGGAGTAATGAAAAACTGTTTTTT. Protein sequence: CASSTGGSNEKLFF.

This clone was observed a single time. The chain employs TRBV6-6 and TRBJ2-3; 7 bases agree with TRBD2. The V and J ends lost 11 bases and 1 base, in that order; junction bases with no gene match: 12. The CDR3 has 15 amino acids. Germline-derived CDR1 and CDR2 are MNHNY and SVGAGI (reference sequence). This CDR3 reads CAAVPRLARTDTQYF. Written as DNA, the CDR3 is TGTGCCGCTGTACCGCGACTAGCCCGCACAGATACGCAGTATTTT.

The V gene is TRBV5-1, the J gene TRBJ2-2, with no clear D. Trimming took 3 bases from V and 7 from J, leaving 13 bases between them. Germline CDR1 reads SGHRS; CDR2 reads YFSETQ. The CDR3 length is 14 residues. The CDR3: CASSSGPGVGELFF. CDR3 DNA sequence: TGCGCCAGCAGCTCCGGACCTGGGGTCGGGGAGCTGTTTTTT.

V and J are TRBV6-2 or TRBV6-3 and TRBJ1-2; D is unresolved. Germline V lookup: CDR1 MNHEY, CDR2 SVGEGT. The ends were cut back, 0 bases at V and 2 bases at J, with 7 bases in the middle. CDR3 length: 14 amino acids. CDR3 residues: CASSYSNRNYGYTF. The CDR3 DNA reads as TGTGCCAGCAGTTACTCGAACAGAAACTATGGCTACACCTTC.

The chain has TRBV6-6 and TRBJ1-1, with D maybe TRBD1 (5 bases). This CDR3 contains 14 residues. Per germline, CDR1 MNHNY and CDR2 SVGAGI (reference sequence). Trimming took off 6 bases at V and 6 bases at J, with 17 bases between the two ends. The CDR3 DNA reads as TGTGCCAGCAGCCCTACACAAGGGGACCCTGAAGCTTTCTTT. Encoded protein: CASSPTQGDPEAFF.

DNA of the CDR3: TGTGCCAGCAGTTTGTTACAGGACTATGGCTACACCTTC. It translates to CASSLLQDYGYTF. The rearrangement joins TRBV12-3 or TRBV12-4 to TRBJ1-2, with D possibly matching TRBD1 (5 bases). This CDR3 spans 13 amino acids. The V end lost 3 bases, the J end lost 3 bases, and 8 bases lay between the germline ends.

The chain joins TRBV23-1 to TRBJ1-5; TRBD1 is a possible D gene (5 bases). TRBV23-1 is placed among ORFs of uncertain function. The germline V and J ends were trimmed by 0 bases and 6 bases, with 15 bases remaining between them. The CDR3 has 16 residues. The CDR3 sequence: CASSQSMTALSQPQHF. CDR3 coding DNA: TGCGCCAGCAGTCAATCAATGACAGCGTTGAGTCAGCCCCAGCATTTT.

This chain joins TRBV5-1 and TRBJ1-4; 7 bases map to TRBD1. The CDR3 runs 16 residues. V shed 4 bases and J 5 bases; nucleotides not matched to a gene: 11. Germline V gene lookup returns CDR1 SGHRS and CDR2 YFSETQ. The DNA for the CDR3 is TGCGCCAGCAGCGCGGTATCCGGGACAGCAAATGAAAAACTGTTTTTT. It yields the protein CASSAVSGTANEKLFF.

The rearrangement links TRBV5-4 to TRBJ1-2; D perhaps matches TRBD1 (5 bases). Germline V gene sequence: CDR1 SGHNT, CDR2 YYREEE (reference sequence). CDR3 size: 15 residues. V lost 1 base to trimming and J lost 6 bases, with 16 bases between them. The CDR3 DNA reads TGTGCCAGCAGCTTGAGACAGCAAACCTACCATGGCTACACCTTC. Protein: CASSLRQQTYHGYTF. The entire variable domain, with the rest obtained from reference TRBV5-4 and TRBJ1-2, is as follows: ETGVTQSPTHLIKTRGQQVTLRCSSQSGHNTVSWYQQALGQGPQFIFQYYREEENGRGNFPPRFSGLQFPNYSSELNVNALELDDSALYLCASSLRQQTYHGYTFGSGTRLTVV.

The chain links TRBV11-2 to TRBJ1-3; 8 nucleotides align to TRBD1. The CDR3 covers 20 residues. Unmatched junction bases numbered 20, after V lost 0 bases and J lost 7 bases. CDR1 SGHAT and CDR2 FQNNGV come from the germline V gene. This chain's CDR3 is CASSLDRHLGGDRYSNTIYF. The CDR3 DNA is TGTGCCAGCAGCTTAGATCGACATTTGGGCGGGGACAGGTATTCGAACACCATATATTTT.

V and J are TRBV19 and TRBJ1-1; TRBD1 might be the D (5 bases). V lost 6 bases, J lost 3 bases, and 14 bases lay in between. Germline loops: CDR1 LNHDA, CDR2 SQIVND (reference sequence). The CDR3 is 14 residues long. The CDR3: CASSNRGSDTEAFF. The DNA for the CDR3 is TGTGCCAGTAGCAACCGGGGGTCAGACACTGAAGCTTTCTTT.

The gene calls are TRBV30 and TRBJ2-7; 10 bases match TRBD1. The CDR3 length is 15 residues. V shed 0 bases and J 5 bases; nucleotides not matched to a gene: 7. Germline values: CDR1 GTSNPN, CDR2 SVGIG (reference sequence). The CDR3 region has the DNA TGTGCCTGGAGTGTACCCCGGACAGGGGGAAACGAGCAGTACTTC. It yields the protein CAWSVPRTGGNEQYF.

The CDR3 DNA sequence: TGCAGCGTTGAGGACAGGAGGGGGCTAAATGAGCAGTTCTTC. This encodes CSVEDRRGLNEQFF. The V and J genes are TRBV29-1 and TRBJ2-1; TRBD1 might be the D (7 bases). The germline V gene has CDR1 SQVTM and CDR2 ANQGSEA. Trimming left V 3 bases short and J 7 bases short, with 16 bases between. This CDR3 is 14 amino acids long.

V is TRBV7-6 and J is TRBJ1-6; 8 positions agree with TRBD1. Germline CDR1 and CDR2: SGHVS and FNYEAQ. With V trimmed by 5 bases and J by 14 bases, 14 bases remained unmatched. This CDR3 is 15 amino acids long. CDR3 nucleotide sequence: TGTGCCAGCAGCGCCCTGACAGGGGAATCGGCCTCCCTCCACTTT. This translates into CASSALTGESASLHF.

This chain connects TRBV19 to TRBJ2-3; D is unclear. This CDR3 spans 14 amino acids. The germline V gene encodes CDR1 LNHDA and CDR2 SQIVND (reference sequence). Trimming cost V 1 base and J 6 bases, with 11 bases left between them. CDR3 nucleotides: TGTGCCAGTAGTATAGGGCCCGGCAGGGATACGCAGTATTTT. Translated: CASSIGPGRDTQYF.